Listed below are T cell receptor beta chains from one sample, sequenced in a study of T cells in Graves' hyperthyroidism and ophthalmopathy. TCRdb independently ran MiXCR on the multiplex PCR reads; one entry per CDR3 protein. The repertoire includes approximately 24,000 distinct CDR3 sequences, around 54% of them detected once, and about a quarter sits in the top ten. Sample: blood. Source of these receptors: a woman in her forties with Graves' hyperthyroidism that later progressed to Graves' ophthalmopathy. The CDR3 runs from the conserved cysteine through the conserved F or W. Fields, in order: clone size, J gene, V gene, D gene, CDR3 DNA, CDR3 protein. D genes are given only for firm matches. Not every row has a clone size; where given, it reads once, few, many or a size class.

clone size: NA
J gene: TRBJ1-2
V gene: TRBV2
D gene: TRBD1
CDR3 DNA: TGTGCCAGCAGTTCGGACAGGGGCCCTACTAACTATGGCTACACCTTC
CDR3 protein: CASSSDRGPTNYGYTF

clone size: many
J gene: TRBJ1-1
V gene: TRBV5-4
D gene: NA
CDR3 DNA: TGTGCCAGCAGCTTGGAAGGGGTGAACACTGAAGCTTTCTTT
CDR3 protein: CASSLEGVNTEAFF

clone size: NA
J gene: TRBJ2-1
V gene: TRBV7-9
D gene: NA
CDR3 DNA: TGTGCCAGCAGCTTAGTTCCCGGGACCTACAATGAGCAGTTCTTC
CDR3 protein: CASSLVPGTYNEQFF

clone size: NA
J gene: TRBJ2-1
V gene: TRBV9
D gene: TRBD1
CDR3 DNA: TGTGCCAGCAGCCCAGGGGGCGGGACCACCCATGAGCAGTTCTTC
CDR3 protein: CASSPGGGTTHEQFF

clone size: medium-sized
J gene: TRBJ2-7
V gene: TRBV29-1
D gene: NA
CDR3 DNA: TGCAGCGTCACCGCAGGGTACGAGCAGTACTTC
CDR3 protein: CSVTAGYEQYF

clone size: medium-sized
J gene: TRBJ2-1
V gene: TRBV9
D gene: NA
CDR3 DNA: TGTGCCAGCAGCGAGGGGGGGGGTGCAGTGCCTCGGGAGCAGTTCTTC
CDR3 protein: CASSEGGGAVPREQFF

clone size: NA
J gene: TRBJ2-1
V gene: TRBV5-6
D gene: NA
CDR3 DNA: TGTGCCAGCAGCCGTTTGTACAATGAGCAGTTCTTC
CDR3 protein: CASSRLYNEQFF

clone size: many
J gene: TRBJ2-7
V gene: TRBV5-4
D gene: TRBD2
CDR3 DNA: TGTGCCAGCAGCTTTCGACTAGCGGGAGGCGAGCAGTACTTC
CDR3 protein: CASSFRLAGGEQYF

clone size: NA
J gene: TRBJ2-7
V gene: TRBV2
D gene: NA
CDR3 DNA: TGTGCCAGCAGTGAGATCCCCTGGGGGACGGATAGCTACGAGCAGTACTTC
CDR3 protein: CASSEIPWGTDSYEQYF

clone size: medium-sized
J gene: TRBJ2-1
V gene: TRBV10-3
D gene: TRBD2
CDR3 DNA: TGTGCCATCAGTGTGATGCGGGAGAATGAGCAGTTCTTC
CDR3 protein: CAISVMRENEQFF

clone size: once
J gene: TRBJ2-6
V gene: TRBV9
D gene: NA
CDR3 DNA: TGTGCCAGCAGCGCCCTACTGAGCTCTGGGGCCAACGTCCTGACTTTC
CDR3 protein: CASSALLSSGANVLTF

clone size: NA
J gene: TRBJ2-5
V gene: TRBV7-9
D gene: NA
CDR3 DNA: TGTGCCAGCAGCTCCCAGGACCCGAAAGAGAGCCAGTACTTC
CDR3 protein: CASSSQDPKESQYF

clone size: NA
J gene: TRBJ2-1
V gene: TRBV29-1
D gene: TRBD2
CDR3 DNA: TGCACTAGCGGGGTAAATGAGCAGTTCTTC
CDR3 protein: CTSGVNEQFF

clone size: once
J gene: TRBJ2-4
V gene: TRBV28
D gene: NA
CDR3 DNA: TGTGCCAGCAGGCGGATGGTGGGGTTAATCGGAGACATTCAGTACTTC
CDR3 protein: CASRRMVGLIGDIQYF

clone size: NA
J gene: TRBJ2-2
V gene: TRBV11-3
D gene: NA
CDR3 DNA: TGTGCAAGCTGCCATGGGTTAGACACCGGGGAGCTGTTTTTT
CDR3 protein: CASCHGLDTGELFF

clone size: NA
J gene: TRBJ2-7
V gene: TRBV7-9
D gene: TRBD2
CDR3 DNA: TGTGCCAGCAGCGAGTGGGGGACTAGCGTGCCCGAGCAGTACTTC
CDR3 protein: CASSEWGTSVPEQYF

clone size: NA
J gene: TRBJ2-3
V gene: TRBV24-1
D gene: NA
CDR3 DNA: TGTGCCACCAGTGACCCTTCCCGGTGGACAGCTAACACAGATACGCAGTATTTT
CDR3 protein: CATSDPSRWTANTDTQYF

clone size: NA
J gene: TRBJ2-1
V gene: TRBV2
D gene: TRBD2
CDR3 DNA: TGTGCCAGCAAATCACTTGGCGGGAGCACCTACAATGAGCAGTTCTTC
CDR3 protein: CASKSLGGSTYNEQFF

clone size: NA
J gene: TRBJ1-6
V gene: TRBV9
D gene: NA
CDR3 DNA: TGTGCCAGCAGCGTAGGACAGTATAATTCACCCCTCCACTTT
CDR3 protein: CASSVGQYNSPLHF

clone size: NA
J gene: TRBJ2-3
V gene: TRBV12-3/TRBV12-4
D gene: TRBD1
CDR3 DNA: TGTGCCAGCAGGACAGGGGAACAGCCAGATACGCAGTATTTT
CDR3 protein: CASRTGEQPDTQYF

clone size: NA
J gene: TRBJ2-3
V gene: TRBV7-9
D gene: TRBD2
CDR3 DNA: TGTGCCAGCAGCCCCCTAGCGGGAGCCGTAGATACGCAGTATTTT
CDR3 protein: CASSPLAGAVDTQYF

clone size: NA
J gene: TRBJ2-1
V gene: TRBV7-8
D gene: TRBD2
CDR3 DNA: TGTGCCAGCACCACTAGCGGGACAATCAATGAGCAGTTCTTC
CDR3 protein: CASTTSGTINEQFF

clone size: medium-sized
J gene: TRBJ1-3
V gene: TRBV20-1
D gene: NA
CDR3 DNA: TGCAGTGCTAGAATTTCCTCTGGAAACACCATATATTTT
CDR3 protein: CSARISSGNTIYF

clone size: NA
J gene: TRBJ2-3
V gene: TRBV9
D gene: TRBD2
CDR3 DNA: TGTGCCAGCAGCGTAGCTCTTAGCGGGAGGACGCAGTATTTT
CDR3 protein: CASSVALSGRTQYF

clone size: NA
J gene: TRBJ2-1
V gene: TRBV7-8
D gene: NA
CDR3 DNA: TGTGCCAGCAGCTATACGACAGAAACCTACAATGAGCAGTTCTTC
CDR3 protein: CASSYTTETYNEQFF

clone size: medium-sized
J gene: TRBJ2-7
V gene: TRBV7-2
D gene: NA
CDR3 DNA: TGTGCCAGCAGCCAACGCCGCGAGTACGAGCAGTACTTC
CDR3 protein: CASSQRREYEQYF

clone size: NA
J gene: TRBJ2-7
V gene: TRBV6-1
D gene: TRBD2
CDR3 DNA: TGTGCCAGCAGGTCTAGCGGCAGCGCCTACGAGCAGTACTTC
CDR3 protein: CASRSSGSAYEQYF

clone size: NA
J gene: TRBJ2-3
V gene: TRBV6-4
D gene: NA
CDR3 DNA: TGTGCCAGCAGTGAAGGAGCGGAGATCCGAGATACGCAGTATTTT
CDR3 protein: CASSEGAEIRDTQYF

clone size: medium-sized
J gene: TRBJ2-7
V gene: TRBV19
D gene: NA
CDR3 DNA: TGTGCCAGTAATAATAGTTTCCGCCTCTACGAGCAGTACTTC
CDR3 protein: CASNNSFRLYEQYF

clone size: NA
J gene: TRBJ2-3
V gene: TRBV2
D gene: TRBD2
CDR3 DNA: TGTGCCAGCGGTGCCCTCCCAAATAGCGGGAGAAGAACAGATACGCAGTATTTT
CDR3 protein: CASGALPNSGRRTDTQYF

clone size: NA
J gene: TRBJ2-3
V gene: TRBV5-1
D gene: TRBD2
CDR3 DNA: TGCGCCAACAGCCCCGGGACTAGTTCGAACACGGATACGCAGTATTTT
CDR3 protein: CANSPGTSSNTDTQYF

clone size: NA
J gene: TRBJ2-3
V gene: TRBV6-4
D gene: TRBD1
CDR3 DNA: TGTGCCAGCAGTGACGGGACAGACACGCAGTATTTT
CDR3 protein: CASSDGTDTQYF

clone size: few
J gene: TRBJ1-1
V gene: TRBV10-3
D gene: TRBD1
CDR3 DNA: TGTGCCATCTCAACAGGGGAGGGCACTGAAGCTTTCTTT
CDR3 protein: CAISTGEGTEAFF

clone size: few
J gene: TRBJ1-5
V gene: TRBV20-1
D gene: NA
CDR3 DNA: TGCAGTGCTAGTACGAGCAATCAGCCCCAGCATTTT
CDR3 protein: CSASTSNQPQHF

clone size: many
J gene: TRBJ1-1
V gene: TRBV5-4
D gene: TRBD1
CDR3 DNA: TGTGCCAGCTCCGACAGGGTAAACACTGAAGCTTTCTTT
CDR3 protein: CASSDRVNTEAFF

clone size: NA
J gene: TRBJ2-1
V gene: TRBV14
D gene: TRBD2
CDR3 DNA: TGTGCCAGCAGCCAGGATGCGGGAGTCAATGGGCAGTTCTTC
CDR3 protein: CASSQDAGVNGQFF

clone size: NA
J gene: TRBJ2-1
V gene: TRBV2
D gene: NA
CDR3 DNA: TGTGCCAGCAAGGGACTCGGTTACAATGAGCAGTTCTTC
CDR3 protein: CASKGLGYNEQFF

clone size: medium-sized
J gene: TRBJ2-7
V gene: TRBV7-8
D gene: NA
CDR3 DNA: TGTGCCAGCAGCTTAGTCCGACAGGAATACTCCTACGAGCAGTACTTC
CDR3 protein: CASSLVRQEYSYEQYF

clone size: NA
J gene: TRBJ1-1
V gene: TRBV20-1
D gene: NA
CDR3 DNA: TGCAGTGTTCCATCAGCCGGGATAGGACCCTATGGGGGAGCTTCCTTT
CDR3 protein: CSVPSAGIGPYGGASF

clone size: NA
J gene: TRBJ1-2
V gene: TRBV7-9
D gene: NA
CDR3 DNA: TGTGCCACCACCTCATCGGGGGGCTACACCTTC
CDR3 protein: CATTSSGGYTF

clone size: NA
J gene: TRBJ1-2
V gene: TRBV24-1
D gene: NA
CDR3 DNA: TGTGCCACCAGCGACAGTAACTATGGCTACACCTTC
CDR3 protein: CATSDSNYGYTF

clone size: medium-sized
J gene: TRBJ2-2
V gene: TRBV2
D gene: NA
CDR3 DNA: TGTGCCAGCAGGTATCACGGGGGTCGGAACACCGGGGAGCTGTTTTTT
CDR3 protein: CASRYHGGRNTGELFF

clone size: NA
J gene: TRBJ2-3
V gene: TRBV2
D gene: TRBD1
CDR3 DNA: TGTGCCAGCCGAACTCCAGGGGGAGATACGCAGTATTTT
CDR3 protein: CASRTPGGDTQYF

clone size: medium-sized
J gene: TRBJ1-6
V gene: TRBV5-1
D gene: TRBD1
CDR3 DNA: TGCGCCAGCAGCTTACAGGGGGAGAATTCACCCCTCCACTTT
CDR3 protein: CASSLQGENSPLHF

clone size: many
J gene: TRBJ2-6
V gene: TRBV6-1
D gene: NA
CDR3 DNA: TGTGCCAGCAGTCCACAGTTTTTTGGCTCTGGGGCCAACGTCCTGACTTTC
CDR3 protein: CASSPQFFGSGANVLTF

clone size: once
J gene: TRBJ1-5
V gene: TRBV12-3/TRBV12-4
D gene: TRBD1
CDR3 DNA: TGTGCCAGCAACTTGGGGGGACAGGGCATCTACGAGCATTTT
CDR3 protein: CASNLGGQGIYEHF

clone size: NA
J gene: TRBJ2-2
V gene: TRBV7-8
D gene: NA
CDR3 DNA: TGTGCCAGCAGCATCGGCCGGGGCCATGGCGGGGAGCTGTTTTTT
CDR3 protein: CASSIGRGHGGELFF